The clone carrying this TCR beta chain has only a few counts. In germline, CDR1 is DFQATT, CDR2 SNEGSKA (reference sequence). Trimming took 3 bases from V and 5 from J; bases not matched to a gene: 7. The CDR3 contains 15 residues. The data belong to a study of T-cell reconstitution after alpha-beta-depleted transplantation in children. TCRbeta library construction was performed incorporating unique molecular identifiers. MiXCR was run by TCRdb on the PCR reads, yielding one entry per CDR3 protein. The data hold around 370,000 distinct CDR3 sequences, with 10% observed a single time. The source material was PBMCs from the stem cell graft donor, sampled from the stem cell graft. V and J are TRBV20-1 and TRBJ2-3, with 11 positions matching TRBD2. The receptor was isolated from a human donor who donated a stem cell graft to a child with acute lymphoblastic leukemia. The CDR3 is CSASWLAGGGDTQYF. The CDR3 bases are TGCAGTGCTAGTTGGCTAGCGGGAGGTGGAGATACGCAGTATTTT.